What follows are 2 T cell receptor beta chains derived from one specimen sequenced in a study of blood T cell repertoires in COVID-19. The assay was immunoSEQ multiplex PCR, and TCRdb's table has in-frame clones only and misses some. The sample includes under 500,000 clones, 75% to 90% of them seen just once. The sample consisted of peripheral blood. The receptors were sampled from a young woman with acute or convalescent COVID-19.

This chain connects TRBV5-1 to TRBJ2-5, with a tentative D call TRBD1 (7 bases). The germline V gene has CDR1 SGHRS and CDR2 YFSETQ. With 2 bases removed from V and 3 bases from J, the gap between germline ends came to 14 bases. The CDR3 contains 15 residues. The CDR3 region has the DNA TGCGCCAGCAGCTTTAGGGGGCGCGGGGAAGAGACCCAGTACTTC. Residues: CASSFRGRGEETQYF.

The rearrangement links TRBV21-1 to TRBJ1-1; TRBD1 is the table's D call and was not checked against the DNA. TRBV21-1 is labeled a pseudogene. The CDR3 extends over 15 amino acids. The CDR3 sequence: CASPNQGARGTEAFF. CDR3 coding DNA: TGTGCCAGCCCAAACCAGGGGGCGCGGGGCACTGAAGCTTTCTTT.